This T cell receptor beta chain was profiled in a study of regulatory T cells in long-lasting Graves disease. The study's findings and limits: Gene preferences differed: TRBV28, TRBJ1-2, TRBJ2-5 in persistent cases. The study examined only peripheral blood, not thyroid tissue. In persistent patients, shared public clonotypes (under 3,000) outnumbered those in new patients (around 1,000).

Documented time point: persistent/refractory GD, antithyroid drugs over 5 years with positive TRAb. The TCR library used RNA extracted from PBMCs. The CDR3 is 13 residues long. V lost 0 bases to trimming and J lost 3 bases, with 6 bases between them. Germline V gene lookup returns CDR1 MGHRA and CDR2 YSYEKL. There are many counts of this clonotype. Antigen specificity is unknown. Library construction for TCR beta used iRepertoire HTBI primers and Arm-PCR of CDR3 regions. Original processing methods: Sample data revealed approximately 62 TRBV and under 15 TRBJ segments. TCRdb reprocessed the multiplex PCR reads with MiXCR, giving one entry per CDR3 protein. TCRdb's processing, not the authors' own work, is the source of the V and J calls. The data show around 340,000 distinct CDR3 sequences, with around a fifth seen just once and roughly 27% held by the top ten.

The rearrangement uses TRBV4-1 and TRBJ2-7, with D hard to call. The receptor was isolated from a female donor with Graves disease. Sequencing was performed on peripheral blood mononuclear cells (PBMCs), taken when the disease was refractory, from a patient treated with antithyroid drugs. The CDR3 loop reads CASSQDTDYEQYF. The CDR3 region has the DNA TGCGCCAGCAGCCAAGACACCGACTACGAGCAGTACTTC.